Listed here is a single TCR beta chain. The PCR employed 60 Vbeta primers together with 13 Jbeta primers. Some clones are missing from TCRdb's copy, which holds only in-frame ones; the method was immunoSEQ multiplex PCR. The table lists 150,000 to 250,000 clones. The data were obtained in a study of cytomegalovirus exposure and HLA in healthy donors. Overall study context: Roughly 180 million T cells yielded 100 million or so unique TCR beta sequences, as an earlier analysis found.

Germline V CDR1 and CDR2: ENHRY, SYGVKD. The CDR3 is made up of 12 amino acids. Sample: PBMCs. This chain connects TRBV10-3 to TRBJ2-5; D is uncertain. The J call may be faulty, since TRBJ2-7 better matches the DNA end. This TCR was recovered from a boy aged 5-17 years in good health and CMV-seronegative. This CDR3 reads CAIRSSSYEQYF. The CDR3 coding sequence is TGTGCCATTCGGTCGAGCTCCTACGAGCAGTACTTC.